The rows below give T cell receptor beta chains drawn from one sample of a study of cytomegalovirus exposure and HLA in healthy donors. TCRdb keeps only in-frame clones here, not all; method: immunoSEQ multiplex PCR. The sample includes under 200,000 clones, about 85% of them seen just once. Material for sequencing was PBMCs. The receptors derive from a man between 18 and 29 years old in good health and CMV-seronegative. The CDR3 runs from the conserved cysteine through the conserved F or W. A D gene is named only where the DNA matches it firmly. For some rows the clone size is stated as once, few or many, or as a class when expanded; others skip it.

abundance	v_gene	d_gene	j_gene	len	CDR3aa	CDR3nt
.	TRBV6-6	.	TRBJ1-5	15	CASRPTELLNQPQHF	TGTGCCAGCAGGCCGACAGAGCTTCTCAATCAGCCCCAGCATTTT
few	TRBV18	TRBD2	TRBJ2-5	15	CASSPPSGTQETQYF	TGTGCCAGCTCACCCCCGAGCGGGACCCAAGAGACCCAGTACTTC
.	TRBV7-9	.	TRBJ2-2	16	CASSSSAAGYTGELFF	TGTGCCAGCAGCTCCTCTGCAGCGGGTTACACCGGGGAGCTGTTTTTT
.	TRBV6-1	.	TRBJ2-6	15	CASSGHTSGANVLTF	TGTGCCAGCAGCGGACACACTTCAGGGGCCAACGTCCTGACTTTC
.	TRBV9	TRBD2	TRBJ2-5	14	CASSSPSGEETQYF	TGTGCCAGCAGCTCTCCTAGCGGAGAAGAGACCCAGTACTTC
.	TRBV5-1	TRBD2	TRBJ2-7	15	CASSLGTSGRGEQYF	TGCGCCAGCAGCTTGGGGACTAGCGGTAGAGGCGAGCAGTACTTC
.	TRBV28	.	TRBJ1-1	13	CASYTNGVSGAFF	TGTGCCAGCTACACAAACGGGGTCTCCGGGGCTTTCTTT
.	TRBV6-5	TRBD2	TRBJ2-3	12	CASSYLAGGMYF	TGTGCCAGCAGTTACTTGGCGGGAGGGATGTATTTT
.	TRBV12-5	TRBD1	TRBJ2-7	15	CASGSAGTGAAEQYF	TGTGCTAGTGGTTCAGCCGGGACAGGGGCGGCCGAGCAGTACTTC
.	TRBV2	.	TRBJ1-5	16	CASTAFRLTLNQPQHF	TGTGCCAGTACGGCCTTCCGACTAACCCTTAATCAGCCCCAGCATTTT
.	TRBV29-1	.	TRBJ2-3	11	CSDETGDTQYF	TGCAGCGATGAAACGGGGGATACGCAGTATTTT
.	TRBV28	.	TRBJ2-3	15	CASSSGGAGTDTQYF	TGTGCCAGCAGCTCCGGCGGCGCCGGCACAGATACGCAGTATTTT
.	TRBV30	TRBD2	TRBJ2-3	15	CAWSGSGGVTDTQYF	TGTGCCTGGAGTGGAAGCGGGGGGGTCACAGATACGCAGTATTTT
once	TRBV4-3	TRBD1	TRBJ1-2	14	CASSRQGGDYGYTF	TGCGCCAGCAGCAGACAGGGGGGGGACTATGGCTACACCTTC
once	TRBV7-9	TRBD1	TRBJ1-1	18	CASSPRGGDTAMNTEAFF	TGTGCCAGCAGCCCGAGAGGGGGCGACACAGCTATGAACACTGAAGCTTTCTTT
once	TRBV28	.	TRBJ2-5	15	CATISERRRRETQYF	TGTGCCACCATCTCGGAGCGGAGGAGGCGAGAGACCCAGTACTTC
once	TRBV5-5	TRBD1	TRBJ1-5	15	CASRRTGGSNQPQHF	TGTGCCAGCAGACGGACAGGCGGAAGCAATCAGCCCCAGCATTTT
.	TRBV6-6	TRBD2	TRBJ2-1	16	CASSYPQAGGSNEQFF	TGTGCCAGCAGTTACCCCCAAGCGGGGGGGTCCAATGAGCAGTTCTTC
.	TRBV5-6	TRBD1	TRBJ1-6	14	CASSSDRGRSPLHF	TGTGCCAGCAGCTCGGACAGGGGACGGTCACCCCTCCACTTT
.	TRBV27	.	TRBJ2-1	14	CASSKARPYNEQFF	TGTGCCAGCAGTAAAGCGAGGCCCTACAATGAGCAGTTCTTC
.	TRBV7-2	.	TRBJ2-2	14	CASSADWYTGELFF	TGTGCCAGCAGCGCCGACTGGTACACCGGGGAGCTGTTTTTT
once	TRBV7-8	TRBD2	TRBJ2-7	15	CASSLVGGATYEQYF	TGTGCCAGCAGCTTAGTGGGAGGGGCCACCTACGAGCAGTACTTC
.	TRBV2	.	TRBJ1-1	11	CASSVALEAFF	TGTGCCAGCAGTGTGGCCTTGGAGGCTTTCTTT
.	TRBV7-9	.	TRBJ2-7	14	CSSSLTGQSYEQYF	TGTTCCAGCAGCTTAACAGGACAGAGCTACGAGCAGTACTTC
.	TRBV28	.	TRBJ1-4	15	CASSLTGDPNEKLFF	TGTGCCAGCAGTTTGACGGGGGATCCTAATGAAAAACTGTTTTTT
.	TRBV6-6	.	TRBJ1-1	12	CASSPRLIEAFF	TGTGCCAGCAGCCCGCGACTCATAGAAGCTTTCTTT
.	TRBV5-1	.	TRBJ2-1	15	CASSLGVGQDNEQFF	TGCGCCAGCAGCTTAGGGGTGGGGCAAGACAATGAGCAGTTCTTC
.	TRBV19	.	TRBJ1-1	14	CASTPVLRDTEAFF	TGTGCCAGTACTCCGGTCCTGAGGGACACTGAAGCTTTCTTT
.	TRBV10-3	TRBD2	TRBJ2-5	14	CATASGRLLETQYF	TGTGCCACGGCTAGCGGGAGGCTCCTAGAGACCCAGTACTTC
.	TRBV21-1	.	TRBJ2-1	18	CASSHGTDGGRAANEQFF	TGTGCCAGCAGCCACGGGACAGATGGCGGGAGGGCTGCCAATGAGCAGTTCTTC
.	TRBV2	.	TRBJ2-2	14	CASGVDTNTGELFF	TGTGCCAGCGGGGTGGACACGAACACCGGGGAGCTGTTTTTT
.	TRBV14	TRBD1	TRBJ2-7	14	CASSQVAGGYEQYF	TGTGCCAGCAGCCAAGTGGCAGGGGGCTACGAGCAGTACTTC
.	TRBV27	.	TRBJ1-5	14	CASTGQMGNQPQHF	TGTGCCAGCACCGGACAGATGGGCAATCAGCCCCAGCATTTT
.	TRBV28	TRBD2	TRBJ2-7	14	CASTSGGLGNEQYF	TGTGCCAGCACCAGCGGGGGATTGGGGAACGAGCAGTACTTC
.	TRBV30	.	TRBJ2-1	11	CALAASNEQFF	TGTGCCTTGGCGGCGAGCAATGAGCAGTTCTTC
.	TRBV9	.	TRBJ2-7	14	CASSTRGGSYEQYF	TGTGCCAGCAGCACGAGGGGGGGGTCCTACGAGCAGTACTTC
once	TRBV10-2	TRBD1	TRBJ1-4	15	CASSGPGQGEEKLFF	TGCGCCAGCAGTGGACCGGGACAGGGCGAGGAAAAACTGTTTTTT
few	TRBV5-1	.	TRBJ2-2	15	CASTPVEVNTGELFF	TGCGCCAGCACCCCGGTCGAGGTTAACACCGGGGAGCTGTTTTTT
.	TRBV4-3	TRBD1	TRBJ1-5	15	CASSQDGGGGQPQHF	TGCGCCAGCAGCCAAGATGGAGGGGGCGGACAGCCCCAGCATTTT
.	TRBV11-3	.	TRBJ1-1	14	CASSRRGSDTEAFF	TGTGCCAGCAGCCGCCGCGGGTCGGACACTGAAGCTTTCTTT
.	TRBV14	.	TRBJ1-6	17	CASSQSGGGFYNSPLHF	TGTGCCAGCAGCCAATCGGGAGGGGGTTTTTATAATTCACCCCTCCACTTT
.	TRBV9	.	TRBJ2-1	14	CASSVIATENEQFF	TGTGCCAGCAGCGTAATTGCGACGGAGAATGAGCAGTTCTTC
.	TRBV19	TRBD1	TRBJ2-1	15	CASRGGQGTYNEQFF	TGTGCCAGTAGGGGGGGACAGGGAACCTACAATGAGCAGTTCTTC
.	TRBV9	TRBD2	TRBJ2-1	17	CASSPRGGTSGAGEQFF	TGTGCCAGCAGCCCCAGGGGGGGGACTAGCGGGGCGGGAGAGCAGTTCTTC
.	TRBV6-4	.	TRBJ2-1	16	CASSETLLAVGGEQFF	TGTGCCAGCAGTGAGACCTTACTAGCCGTGGGGGGTGAGCAGTTCTTC
.	TRBV6-1	.	TRBJ2-5	13	CASSSLGAETQYF	TGTGCCAGCAGTTCTCTGGGAGCAGAGACCCAGTACTTC
.	TRBV28	.	TRBJ2-7	12	CASSLLVYEQYF	TGTGCCAGCAGTTTACTCGTCTACGAGCAGTACTTC
.	TRBV30	.	TRBJ1-5	15	CAWGLGQISNQPQHF	TGTGCCTGGGGCCTGGGACAAATTAGCAATCAGCCCCAGCATTTT